These 31 T cell receptor beta chains came from one sample sequenced in a study of blood T cell repertoires in COVID-19. The table came from immunoSEQ multiplex PCR; TCRdb's copy has only in-frame clones and leaves some out. The sample contains about 59,000 clones, 80% of which appear only once. Material for sequencing was peripheral blood. These receptors originate from a man in his fifties or sixties with acute or convalescent COVID-19.

The chain is built from TRBV10-3 and TRBJ2-7; 7 bases fit TRBD1. Trimming removed 8 bases from V and 3 bases from J; junction bases left unmatched: 10. Germline CDR1 and CDR2: ENHRY and SYGVKD. CDR3 size: 14 residues. CDR3 DNA sequence: TGTGCCATCCAGGGACCGGGACAGAACTACGAGCAGTACTTC. This translates into CAIQGPGQNYEQYF.

This chain connects TRBV19 to TRBJ1-1; 9 bases are shared with TRBD1. Germline V lookup: CDR1 LNHDA, CDR2 SQIVND (reference sequence). The J segment lost 4 bases and the V segment lost 8 bases, leaving 5 bases of the junction unmatched. This CDR3 is built from 13 residues. The CDR3 nucleotides read TGTGCCAGTGGCGGGACAGGGACCACTGAAGCTTTCTTT. It encodes CASGGTGTTEAFF.

The V and J genes are TRBV6-5 and TRBJ1-1, with 11 nucleotides matching TRBD1. Unmatched junction bases numbered 4, after V lost 4 bases and J lost 0 bases. The germline V gene encodes CDR1 MNHEY and CDR2 SVGAGI. The CDR3 sequence is 16 residues long. The CDR3 DNA reads as TGTGCCAGCAGTTCCGGGACAGGGGGATTGAACACTGAAGCTTTCTTT. Its protein product is CASSSGTGGLNTEAFF.

This rearrangement joins TRBV24-1 to TRBJ2-3, with TRBD1 identical over 7 bases. Germline V gives CDR1 KGHDR, CDR2 SFDVKD. The CDR3 is made up of 15 amino acids. After removal of 4 bases from V and 2 bases from J, the junction contained 5 bases not matched to a gene. CDR3 residues: CATSDTGVSTDTQYF. The CDR3 DNA follows: TGTGCCACCAGTGACACAGGGGTGTCCACAGATACGCAGTATTTT.

CDR3 in amino acids: CASSLTIGSGANVLTF. The CDR3 DNA follows: TGTGCCAGCAGCTTAACCATCGGCTCTGGGGCCAACGTCCTGACTTTC. The chain recombines TRBV7-9 with TRBJ2-6; D gene ambiguous. CDR1 is SEHNR, CDR2 FQNEAQ, per germline (reference sequence). V gave up 2 bases and J gave up 0 bases, with 8 bases separating them. The CDR3 extends over 16 amino acids.

V is TRBV5-4 and J is TRBJ1-1; D remains unclear. Trimming removed 2 bases from V and 1 base from J, with 9 bases in between. Looked up from germline, CDR1 is SGHNT and CDR2 is YYREEE (reference sequence). CDR3 size: 14 residues. CDR3 residues: CASSFSGRNTEAFF. The CDR3 nucleotides read TGTGCCAGCAGCTTTTCAGGCCGGAACACTGAAGCTTTCTTT.

The rearrangement uses TRBV13 and TRBJ1-3; a weak D match, TRBD1 (5 bases). V was pared by 4 bases and J by 1 base, with 14 bases between. The V gene's germline CDR1 is PRHDT and CDR2 FYEKMQ (reference sequence). The CDR3 spans 16 residues. CDR3 region: CASSSTGIGSGNTIYF. Written as DNA, the CDR3 is TGTGCCAGCAGCTCAACAGGAATCGGGTCTGGAAACACCATATATTTT. Together with reference TRBV13 and TRBJ1-3, the CDR3 gives the full variable domain: AAGVIQSPRHLIKEKRETATLKCYPIPRHDTVYWYQQGPGQDPQFLISFYEKMQSDKGSIPDRFSAQQFSDYHSELNMSSLELGDSALYFCASSSTGIGSGNTIYFGEGSWLTVV.

J is TRBJ1-2 and V is TRBV5-3; TRBD1 matches 9 bases. TRBV5-3 is an ORF for which the function is uncertain. This CDR3 is built from 14 residues. Trimming at V came to 3 bases and at J to 7 bases, leaving 7 bases not matched to a gene. CDR3 bases: TGTGCCAGAAGCTATATACAGGGGGCGGGTGGCTACACCTTC. This codes for CARSYIQGAGGYTF.

This clone was observed a few times. V usage is TRBV9 and J usage is TRBJ2-1; TRBD1 aligns across 9 bases. This CDR3 spans 16 amino acids. Germline CDR1 is SGDLS and CDR2 is YYNGEE. Trimming at V came to 0 bases and at J to 2 bases, leaving 3 bases not matched to a gene. The CDR3 loop reads CASSVGDRGAYNEQFF. The CDR3 bases are TGTGCCAGCAGCGTAGGAGACAGGGGGGCCTACAATGAGCAGTTCTTC.

The chain has TRBV27 and TRBJ1-2; 7 bases fit TRBD1. Trimming cost V 4 bases and J 4 bases; bases outside gene matches: 6. Germline V gene lookup returns CDR1 MNHEY and CDR2 SMNVEV (reference sequence). This CDR3 contains 14 residues. The CDR3 nucleotides are TGTGCCAGCAGTTCCATGAGGGGGCTCTATGGCTACACCTTC. This encodes CASSSMRGLYGYTF.

This chain joins TRBV19 and TRBJ2-1; 8 bases map to TRBD2. CDR3 size: 15 residues. Germline CDR1 reads LNHDA; CDR2 reads SQIVND (reference sequence). V trimming: 1 base; J trimming: 9 bases; junction bases outside the gene matches: 8. CDR3 coding DNA: TGTGCCAGTAGTATAGCCGGGGGGGGGCCAAGTGAGCAGTTCTTC. This gives the protein CASSIAGGGPSEQFF.

This clone was observed a few times. The chain employs TRBV29-1 and TRBJ1-4, with D maybe TRBD1 (6 bases). Germline-derived CDR1 and CDR2 are SQVTM and ANQGSEA. V dropped 6 bases and J dropped 10 bases, with 15 bases sitting between them. The CDR3 is 12 residues long. This chain's CDR3 is CSVGQQGGKLFF. The CDR3 DNA sequence: TGCAGCGTGGGACAACAAGGAGGAAAACTGTTTTTT.

This clone has just one count. This chain links TRBV7-8 with TRBJ2-1; D might be TRBD2 (5 bases). The V gene's germline CDR1 is SGHVS and CDR2 FQNEAQ. Trimming cost V 5 bases and J 6 bases, with 14 bases left between them. The CDR3 length is 14 residues. This chain's CDR3 is CASSKIDEGNEQFF. CDR3 nucleotide sequence: TGTGCCAGCAGCAAAATCGACGAGGGCAATGAGCAGTTCTTC.

The table lists this clone with a count of one. The chain couples TRBV20-1 to TRBJ1-6, with D tentatively TRBD1 (5 bases). Germline CDR1 reads DFQATT; CDR2 reads SNEGSKA (reference sequence). The CDR3 length is 14 residues. Trimming shortened V by 3 bases and J by 5 bases, and 11 bases separated the two germline ends. CDR3 sequence: CSASNQGDNSPLHF. As DNA, the CDR3 is TGCAGTGCTAGTAACCAGGGCGATAATTCACCCCTCCACTTT.

The chain has TRBV5-4 and TRBJ1-1, with D unclear. Germline V gene lookup returns CDR1 SGHNT and CDR2 YYREEE (reference sequence). Trimming took off 10 bases at V and 3 bases at J, with 13 bases between the two ends. CDR3 size: 12 residues. The CDR3, as DNA: TGTGCCTGCACAGCGGAGGACACTGAAGCTTTCTTT. This encodes CACTAEDTEAFF. Variable domain in full (rest from reference TRBV5-4 and TRBJ1-1): ETGVTQSPTHLIKTRGQQVTLRCSSQSGHNTVSWYQQALGQGPQFIFQYYREEENGRGNFPPRFSGLQFPNYSSELNVNALELDDSALYLCACTAEDTEAFFGQGTRLTVV.

This chain joins TRBV12-3 or TRBV12-4 and TRBJ2-7; D uncertain. V dropped 4 bases and J dropped 0 bases, with 4 bases sitting between them. The CDR3 spans 12 residues. Written as DNA, the CDR3 is TGTGCCAGCAGTTCCGGCTCCTACGAGCAGTACTTC. Its translation is CASSSGSYEQYF.

The chain uses TRBV6-6 and TRBJ1-6, with D uncertain. The CDR3 covers 15 residues. CDR1 and CDR2 (germline): MNHNY, SVGAGI (reference sequence). V lost 8 bases and J 7 bases, leaving 18 bases between the germline ends. The CDR3 DNA is TGTGCCAGCTTTCCCTCTGGGAGCCCCAATTCACCCCTCCACTTT. This translates into CASFPSGSPNSPLHF.

This chain joins TRBV18 and TRBJ2-2, with a tentative D call TRBD2 (5 bases). From germline, CDR1 is KGHSH and CDR2 LQKENI. V was trimmed by 4 bases and J by 4 bases, leaving 13 bases between them. The CDR3 is 15 amino acids. This CDR3 reads CASSRDSRGTGELFF. DNA for the CDR3: TGTGCCAGCTCACGAGATTCCCGGGGCACCGGGGAGCTGTTTTTT.

The rearrangement joins TRBV28 to TRBJ1-1; D call uncertain. Per the germline V gene, CDR1 is MDHEN and CDR2 is SYDVKM. V was clipped by 6 bases and J by 10 bases, with 18 bases between them. The CDR3 has 13 residues. CDR3 protein: CASRLGREKGAFF. DNA for the CDR3: TGTGCCAGCAGACTAGGTCGGGAAAAGGGAGCTTTCTTT.

CDR3 sequence: CAISAGPSGGLNTGELFF. The CDR3 DNA reads TGTGCCATCAGTGCCGGGCCTAGCGGGGGGCTTAACACCGGGGAGCTGTTTTTT. This chain uses TRBV10-3 with TRBJ2-2; 11 bases map to TRBD2. The CDR3 spans 18 residues. The junction had 9 bases not matched to a gene; V was cut back by 4 bases and J by 2 bases. Germline CDR1 ENHRY, CDR2 SYGVKD.

The chain joins TRBV28 to TRBJ1-2, with 7 positions matching TRBD1. Trimming cost V 7 bases and J 8 bases; bases outside gene matches: 4. The CDR3 consists of 11 residues. Germline V CDR1 and CDR2: MDHEN, SYDVKM. The CDR3 nucleotides are TGTGCCAGCACTAGGGGACAGGGCTACACCTTC. Its protein is CASTRGQGYTF.

The chain uses TRBV7-9 and TRBJ2-1, with 10 bases lining up with TRBD2. CDR1 SEHNR and CDR2 FQNEAQ come from the germline V gene (reference sequence). This CDR3 is 19 amino acids long. V gave up 1 base and J gave up 0 bases; unmatched junction bases: 9. CDR3: CASSLVRLAGGLSYNEQFF. CDR3 coding DNA: TGTGCCAGCAGCTTAGTGCGGTTAGCGGGGGGCCTCTCCTACAATGAGCAGTTCTTC.

This chain connects TRBV18 to TRBJ2-4; the D gene is possibly TRBD1 (6 bases). This CDR3 is 12 amino acids long. Germline lookup yields CDR1 KGHSH and CDR2 LQKENI. Trimming pared 6 bases from V and 7 bases from J, leaving 10 bases between. The CDR3 bases are TGTGCCAGCTCTCCTGACAGGAACATTCAGTACTTC. This sequence encodes CASSPDRNIQYF. Filled out from reference TRBV18 and TRBJ2-4, the complete variable domain reads NAGVMQNPRHLVRRRGQEARLRCSPMKGHSHVYWYRQLPEEGLKFMVYLQKENIIDESGMPKERFSAEFPKEGPSILRIQQVVRGDSAAYFCASSPDRNIQYFGAGTRLSVL.

The rearrangement links TRBV27 to TRBJ1-6; 9 nucleotides line up with TRBD1. The trim removed 8 bases at V and 6 bases at J, leaving 11 bases unmatched. Germline CDR1 MNHEY, CDR2 SMNVEV (reference sequence). The CDR3 length is 16 residues. This CDR3 is CASRFSSDRGNSPLHF. The CDR3 DNA reads TGTGCCAGCCGATTCTCTTCGGACAGGGGTAATTCACCCCTCCACTTT.

V usage is TRBV19 and J usage is TRBJ1-2; TRBD1 matches 7 bases. CDR3 length: 12 amino acids. CDR1 is LNHDA and CDR2 is SQIVND in the germline V gene (reference sequence). J was trimmed by 6 bases and V by 6 bases; bases with no gene match: 4. The CDR3 reads CASRQGDNGYTF. The CDR3, as DNA: TGTGCCAGTAGGCAGGGGGATAATGGCTACACCTTC.

The chain joins TRBV30 to TRBJ2-5; 9 positions match TRBD1. Per the germline V gene, CDR1 is GTSNPN and CDR2 is SVGIG (reference sequence). The CDR3 has 14 amino acids. The junction had 5 bases not matched to a gene; V was cut back by 4 bases and J by 2 bases. The CDR3 DNA is TGTGCCTGGAAGGGGGACAGGGTGCAAGAGACCCAGTACTTC. It codes for CAWKGDRVQETQYF.

This clone was seen once. The rearrangement joins TRBV4-2 to TRBJ2-7; 7 bases are shared with TRBD1. Germline V lookup: CDR1 LGHNA, CDR2 YNFKEQ. The CDR3 runs 15 residues. Unmatched junction bases numbered 11, after V lost 4 bases and J lost 5 bases. This chain's CDR3 is CASSLLGQALDEQYF. CDR3 nucleotides: TGTGCCAGCAGCCTCCTAGGACAGGCTCTAGACGAGCAGTACTTC.

A note on this clone: A read error is likely, as this CDR3 ends without the conserved phenylalanine or tryptophan. The DNA is left out, because the CDR3 cannot be placed on it with certainty; the CDR3 is given as TCRdb lists it. The chain has TRBV12-3 or TRBV12-4 and TRBJ2-7; the table's D gene call, TRBD1, was not cross checked with the DNA. The CDR3 has 13 residues if both end residues are counted. The CDR3 sequence is CASRATGQGIPRL.

This clone was observed a single time. This chain connects TRBV6-5 to TRBJ1-1; perhaps TRBD1 as D (6 bases). V gave up 4 bases and J gave up 4 bases, with 16 bases separating them. CDR1 is MNHEY, CDR2 SVGAGI, per germline. The CDR3 is 15 residues long. The CDR3 loop reads CASSFLPRGITEAFF. DNA of the CDR3: TGTGCCAGCAGTTTCCTCCCTAGGGGGATCACTGAAGCTTTCTTT.

The chain has TRBV30 and TRBJ1-6, with 8 bases identical to TRBD1. Germline-derived CDR1 and CDR2 are GTSNPN and SVGIG (reference sequence). The V gene end was trimmed by 1 base and the J gene end by 9 bases; junction bases not matched to a gene: 8. The CDR3 contains 15 residues. CDR3 nucleotide sequence: TGTGCCTGGAGTGAATCCAGGGGGCGCCGTTCACCCCTCCACTTT. Protein product: CAWSESRGRRSPLHF.

V gene TRBV6-5 combines with J gene TRBJ2-7; TRBD1 matches at 7 bases. The V gene's germline CDR1 is MNHEY and CDR2 SVGAGI. Trimming took 6 bases from V and 3 from J; bases not matched to a gene: 5. The CDR3 is made up of 13 amino acids. The CDR3 loop is CASRTPGGYEQYF. The CDR3 DNA reads TGTGCCAGCAGAACTCCAGGGGGCTACGAGCAGTACTTC.